What follows are 15 T cell receptor beta chains derived from one specimen sequenced in a study of response to subunit inactivated influenza vaccine (dated by TCRdb to the late 2010s). Library preparation employed RT-PCR. TCRdb lists the instrument as Illumina HiSeq 2500. TCRdb trimmed public reads at Q25 via fastp, called clones via MiXCR and kept in-frame beta chains. Rows matching on CDR3 protein sequence are summarized as one entry with the most common DNA and genes. The sample table contains some 640,000 distinct CDR3 sequences; only one count was recorded for roughly 14% of them. Of the sample, around 6.5% falls within the top ten clones. Sample: PBMCs from blood, taken approximately 15 days before vaccination. These receptors all stem from a man between 50 and 59 years old who received an inactivated influenza vaccine. Donor details come from another sample of the same person, matched by shared clones.

This clonotype has just a few counts. The chain is built from TRBV27 and TRBJ2-7, with 13 bases lining up with TRBD2. The trim removed 6 bases at V and 8 bases at J, leaving 7 bases unmatched. Germline CDR1 MNHEY, CDR2 SMNVEV (reference sequence). The CDR3 consists of 14 residues. CDR3 coding DNA: TGTGCCAGCAGATGGACTAGCGGGGGAGCACAGCAGTACTTC. As protein: CASRWTSGGAQQYF.

This clonotype was observed a few times. The rearrangement links TRBV4-3 to TRBJ2-5, with 11 bases matching TRBD2. V lost 2 bases to trimming and J lost 5 bases; unmatched junction nucleotides: 10. CDR3 size: 17 residues. In germline, CDR1 is LGHNA, CDR2 YSLEER. The CDR3 region is CASSQRDLTSGMETQYF. As DNA, the CDR3 is TGCGCCAGCAGCCAACGGGACCTGACTAGCGGGATGGAGACCCAGTACTTC.

The chain joins TRBV28 to TRBJ2-1, with D perhaps matching TRBD2 (5 bases). V gave up 2 bases and J gave up 10 bases, with 15 bases separating them. Germline-derived CDR1 and CDR2 are MDHEN and SYDVKM. This CDR3 spans 14 amino acids. In DNA, the CDR3 is TGTGCCAGCAGTTTACGGGGATTGGAACCCGAGCAGTTCTTC. Its translation: CASSLRGLEPEQFF.

In its sample, this clonotype was seen a few times. The rearrangement joins TRBV12-3 or TRBV12-4 to TRBJ2-7; no firm D call. V gave up 5 bases and J gave up 5 bases, with 13 bases separating them. CDR3 length: 13 residues. Written as DNA, the CDR3 is TGTGCCAGCAGTCGTCGCAGTATTAACGAGCAGTACTTC. Translated, it gives CASSRRSINEQYF.

This clonotype was recorded many times. The gene calls are TRBV12-3 or TRBV12-4 and TRBJ2-7, with 7 bases matching TRBD1. The CDR3 totals 13 residues. The trim removed 5 bases at V and 4 bases at J, leaving 5 bases unmatched. CDR3 sequence (DNA): TGTGCCAGCAGTCAGGGACAGACTTACGAGCAGTACTTC. This codes for CASSQGQTYEQYF.

This clonotype was detected ten times or more. V usage is TRBV5-8 and J usage is TRBJ1-2, with TRBD1 matching 7 bases. Looked up from germline, CDR1 is SGHTS and CDR2 is YDEGEE. Trimming took 4 bases from V and 8 from J; bases not matched to a gene: 17. The CDR3 sequence is 16 residues long. In DNA form, the CDR3 reads TGTGCCAGCAGCGTAACAACCGGGACAGTCGTCCGCGGCTACACCTTC. Translating it yields CASSVTTGTVVRGYTF.

This clonotype was counted between two and nine times. The DNA of the CDR3 is TGTGCCAGCAGCTTATGGGGGGCGCAAGTCCTGTCTGGGGCCAACGTCCTGACTTTC. This sequence encodes CASSLWGAQVLSGANVLTF. The chain joins TRBV11-2 to TRBJ2-6, with D perhaps matching TRBD1 or TRBD2 (6 bases each). The CDR3 totals 19 residues. In germline, CDR1 is SGHAT, CDR2 FQNNGV. V lost 2 bases and J lost 1, with 18 bases in between.

The sample holds a few counts of this clonotype. This sequence joins TRBV20-1 and TRBJ1-5; tentatively, D is TRBD1 (5 bases). The germline V gene encodes CDR1 DFQATT and CDR2 SNEGSKA (reference sequence). V was trimmed by 3 bases and J by 7 bases, leaving 19 bases between them. This CDR3 region has 15 residues. CDR3 DNA: TGCAGTGCTAGTCCTCAGGGACCTGTGAGCCAGCCCCAGCATTTT. Translation: CSASPQGPVSQPQHF.

The J gene is TRBJ2-2, the V gene TRBV29-1, with D tentatively TRBD1 or TRBD2 (5 bases each). Germline-derived CDR1 and CDR2 are SQVTM and ANQGSEA. The CDR3 loop spans 15 amino acids. V lost 6 bases to trimming and J lost 1 base, with 15 bases between them. The CDR3 is CSVVTGTLNTGELFF. The CDR3 coding sequence is TGCAGCGTCGTCACCGGGACCCTGAACACCGGGGAGCTGTTTTTT.

This clonotype was detected only a few times. The rearrangement uses TRBV10-3 and TRBJ2-5; 10 positions agree with TRBD2. With 0 bases clipped from V and 4 bases from J, the junction kept 5 bases outside the gene matches. Germline values: CDR1 ENHRY, CDR2 SYGVKD. CDR3 size: 16 residues. CDR3 loop: CAISESGIAGGETQYF. In nucleotides, the CDR3 is TGTGCCATCAGTGAGTCCGGAATAGCGGGGGGAGAGACCCAGTACTTC.

The V gene is TRBV6-2 or TRBV6-3, the J gene TRBJ1-5, with D unresolved. Germline-derived CDR1 and CDR2 are MNHEY and SVGEGT. The length of the CDR3 is 13 residues. The ends were cut back, 5 bases at V and 1 base at J, with 6 bases in the middle. The CDR3 loop is CASSRESNQPQHF. The CDR3 nucleotides read TGTGCCAGCAGTAGGGAGAGCAATCAGCCCCAGCATTTT.

There are a few counts of this clonotype. This chain connects TRBV7-2 to TRBJ2-2; no definite D call. The CDR3 length is 13 residues. The V and J ends lost 5 bases and 5 bases respectively, with 9 bases between them. Germline CDR1 and CDR2: SGHTA and FQGNSA. The CDR3 bases are TGTGCCAGCAGCCGCAGGATAACCGGGGAGCTGTTTTTT. Amino acid sequence: CASSRRITGELFF.

The chain combines TRBV7-9 with TRBJ1-1, with D possibly matching TRBD1 (5 bases). Germline V gene lookup returns CDR1 SEHNR and CDR2 FQNEAQ (reference sequence). The CDR3 has 14 residues. The V end lost 1 base, the J end lost 5 bases, and 11 bases lay between the germline ends. CDR3 DNA: TGTGCCAGCAGCTTAGAGGGGTCAAGGACTGAAGCTTTCTTT. It is translated as CASSLEGSRTEAFF.

The CDR3 loop reads CASRRESLNEQFF. In DNA, the CDR3 is TGTGCCAGCAGGCGGGAGAGTTTGAATGAGCAGTTCTTC. This sequence joins TRBV2 and TRBJ2-1; the match to TRBD2 covers 7 bases. This CDR3 comprises 13 residues. With V trimmed by 6 bases and J by 7 bases, 6 bases remained unmatched. Germline V CDR1 and CDR2: SNHLY, FYNNEI.

The chain combines TRBV6-4 with TRBJ2-1; D gene unclear. Per the germline V gene, CDR1 is MRHNA and CDR2 is SNTAGT. Trimming removed 2 bases at V and 4 bases at J, with 12 bases between. This CDR3 contains 15 residues. CDR3 DNA: TGTGCCAGCAGTGACGGGCCTGCCTCTTACAATGAGCAGTTCTTC. Amino acid sequence: CASSDGPASYNEQFF.